This T cell receptor beta chain was captured in a study of blood T cell repertoires in COVID-19. Assay: immunoSEQ multiplex PCR; the TCRdb copy retains only in-frame clones and omits some. Of 200,000 to 250,000 clones listed, roughly four fifths are singletons. CDR1 is SGHTA, CDR2 FQGNSA, per germline. This CDR3 contains 15 residues. Trimming left V 1 base short and J 3 bases short, with 12 bases between. V usage is TRBV7-2 and J usage is TRBJ1-1, with D unclear. The source is a woman older than 75 with COVID-19, enrolled during active disease. Source material: peripheral blood. The CDR3 region is CASSLGALSYTEAFF. The CDR3 DNA reads as TGTGCCAGCAGCTTAGGAGCACTCTCCTACACTGAAGCTTTCTTT. The full variable domain, completed using reference TRBV7-2 and TRBJ1-1, is GAGVSQSPSNKVTEKGKDVELRCDPISGHTALYWYRQSLGQGLEFLIYFQGNSAPDKSGLPSDRFSAERTGGSVSTLTIQRTQQEDSAVYLCASSLGALSYTEAFFGQGTRLTVV.